Shown below are 6 T cell receptor beta chains from a single sample sequenced in a study of regulatory T cells in long-lasting Graves disease. Time point of the sample: newly diagnosed GD, antithyroid drugs for less than 3 months. PBMC RNA was the source of the TCR library. Sequencing libraries for TCR beta were prepared with iRepertoire HTBI primers and Arm-PCR of CDR3 regions. MiXCR, applied by TCRdb to the multiplex PCR reads, yields one record per CDR3 protein. Among roughly 560,000 distinct CDR3 sequences listed, about 16% were seen once. In addition, the sample was reused for a study of T cells in Graves' hyperthyroidism and ophthalmopathy.

Sample: peripheral blood mononuclear cells (PBMCs), taken at new diagnosis, from a patient treated with antithyroid drugs. These receptors were collected from a middle-aged woman with Graves disease.

This chain joins TRBV5-1 and TRBJ2-1; D unclear. The CDR3 has 16 residues. The germline CDR1 and CDR2 sequences are SGHRS and YFSETQ. Deletions cut 0 bases from V and 3 bases from J, with 13 bases between. CDR3 DNA: TGCGCCAGCAGCTTGGAAGCGACGGCAGGCTACAATGAGCAGTTCTTC. This gives the protein CASSLEATAGYNEQFF.

The chain joins TRBV27 to TRBJ2-3; 8 nucleotides agree with TRBD2. CDR1 and CDR2 from the germline V gene are MNHEY and SMNVEV (reference sequence). This CDR3 has 13 residues. The V gene end was trimmed by 6 bases and the J gene end by 4 bases; junction bases not matched to a gene: 3. The CDR3 bases are TGTGCCAGCAGCATGGGACTAGCAGATACGCAGTATTTT. Translated: CASSMGLADTQYF.

This clonotype was seen at least ten times. This chain joins TRBV3-1 and TRBJ2-2; 7 nucleotides agree with TRBD2. V gave up 4 bases and J gave up 1 base; unmatched junction bases: 6. The CDR3 loop spans 16 amino acids. Germline assignment: CDR1 LGHDT and CDR2 YNNKEL (reference sequence). The CDR3 nucleotides are TGTGCCAGCAGCCTTTCTAGCGGCGTGAACACCGGGGAGCTGTTTTTT. Translated, it gives CASSLSSGVNTGELFF.

This clonotype was seen at least ten times. J is TRBJ2-1 and V is TRBV7-2; TRBD1 matches at 7 bases. This CDR3 is 15 amino acids long. V was clipped by 1 base and J by 8 bases; unmatched bases: 8. Looked up from germline, CDR1 is SGHTA and CDR2 is FQGNSA. The CDR3 DNA reads as TGTGCCAGCAGCTTAGGATGGACAGGTATCCATGAGCAGTTCTTC. Translated, it gives CASSLGWTGIHEQFF.

This clonotype turned up a few times. This rearrangement joins TRBV5-4 to TRBJ1-3; TRBD1 matches 9 bases. CDR1 SGHNT and CDR2 YYREEE come from the germline V gene (reference sequence). Germline trimming cut 5 bases from V and 2 bases from J; bases unmatched to any gene: 5. The CDR3 runs 15 residues. The CDR3 DNA sequence: TGTGCCAGCAGAAGCGGGACAGGGACTGGAAACACCATATATTTT. The encoded protein is CASRSGTGTGNTIYF.

This clonotype was seen a few times. The chain links TRBV5-1 to TRBJ2-3; D ambiguous. V was shortened by 5 bases and J by 8 bases, with 15 bases between the two germline ends. CDR1 is SGHRS and CDR2 is YFSETQ in the germline V gene. CDR3 length: 13 residues. CDR3 sequence (DNA): TGCGCCAGCAGTACCATAACCCCAGGTACGCAGTATTTT. This sequence encodes CASSTITPGTQYF.